This is a list of T cell receptor beta chains from one sample in a study of identical twins. Each CDR3 protein gets one entry after TCRdb re-called the 5' RACE reads with MiXCR. The sample records around 100,000 distinct CDR3 sequences, just under 6% being singletons. Specimen: memory T cells sorted from blood. These TCRs come from a woman aged 50 to 60 in good health. CDR3s include the opening cysteine and the closing phenylalanine or tryptophan. D genes are given only for firm matches. Clone size, where shown, is once, few, many, or a class for clones that have expanded.

size | J | length | D | V | CDR3 | DNA
. | TRBJ1-2 | 13 | . | TRBV29-1 | CSVEGQMLYGYTF | TGCAGCGTTGAAGGACAGATGCTCTATGGCTACACCTTC
. | TRBJ2-3 | 16 | . | TRBV27 | CASTPEGRRSTDTQYF | TGTGCCAGCACGCCAGAGGGTCGGCGGAGCACAGATACGCAGTATTTT
. | TRBJ2-5 | 15 | . | TRBV3-1 | CASSQLGGSQETQYF | TGTGCCAGCAGCCAACTGGGCGGGTCACAAGAGACCCAGTACTTC
many | TRBJ2-7 | 11 | . | TRBV5-1 | CASDSIYEQYF | TGCGCCAGCGACAGTATCTACGAGCAGTACTTC
many | TRBJ2-1 | 11 | . | TRBV23-1 | CANSDRNEQFF | TGCGCCAATTCAGACCGCAATGAGCAGTTCTTC
many | TRBJ2-1 | 15 | TRBD2 | TRBV9 | CASGASGSSYNEQFF | TGTGCCAGTGGGGCTAGCGGGAGCTCCTACAATGAGCAGTTCTTC
few | TRBJ1-4 | 15 | . | TRBV7-8 | CASSPLSDANEKLFF | TGTGCCAGCAGCCCGCTTTCGGATGCTAATGAAAAACTGTTTTTT
many | TRBJ2-7 | 14 | . | TRBV10-3 | CAISDGTEAYEQYF | TGTGCCATCAGTGATGGAACAGAGGCCTACGAGCAGTACTTC
. | TRBJ2-5 | 14 | TRBD1 | TRBV19 | CATPDRNRGETQYF | TGTGCCACCCCGGACAGGAACAGGGGAGAGACCCAGTACTTC
many | TRBJ2-1 | 16 | TRBD2 | TRBV6-5 | CASSFRTSGNNNEQFF | TGTGCCAGCAGTTTCCGGACTAGCGGGAATAACAATGAGCAGTTCTTC
few | TRBJ1-2 | 13 | . | TRBV2 | CACFLTANYGYTF | TGTGCCTGCTTCTTGACAGCTAACTATGGCTACACCTTC
. | TRBJ2-5 | 14 | TRBD1 | TRBV6-5 | CASSHQGAGETQYF | TGTGCCAGCAGTCACCAGGGGGCTGGGGAGACCCAGTACTTC
many | TRBJ2-1 | 13 | . | TRBV29-1 | CSVRGGSYNEQFF | TGCAGCGTCAGAGGGGGTTCCTACAATGAGCAGTTCTTC
many | TRBJ2-3 | 14 | TRBD2 | TRBV10-3 | CAISPGTSGDTQYF | TGTGCCATCAGTCCTGGGACTAGCGGGGATACGCAGTATTTT